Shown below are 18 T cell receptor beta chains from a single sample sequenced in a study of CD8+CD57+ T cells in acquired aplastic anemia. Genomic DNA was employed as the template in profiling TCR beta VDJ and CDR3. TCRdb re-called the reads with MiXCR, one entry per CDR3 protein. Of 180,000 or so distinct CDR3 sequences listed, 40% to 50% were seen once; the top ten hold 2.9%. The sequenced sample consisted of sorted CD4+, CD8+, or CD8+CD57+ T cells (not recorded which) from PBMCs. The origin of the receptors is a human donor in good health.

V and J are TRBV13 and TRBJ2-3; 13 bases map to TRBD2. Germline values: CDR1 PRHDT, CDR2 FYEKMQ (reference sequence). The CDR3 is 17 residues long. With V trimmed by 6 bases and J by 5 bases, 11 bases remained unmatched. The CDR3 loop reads CASSYLTSGRARDTQYF. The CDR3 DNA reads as TGTGCCAGCAGTTACCTTACTAGCGGGAGGGCCCGAGATACGCAGTATTTT.

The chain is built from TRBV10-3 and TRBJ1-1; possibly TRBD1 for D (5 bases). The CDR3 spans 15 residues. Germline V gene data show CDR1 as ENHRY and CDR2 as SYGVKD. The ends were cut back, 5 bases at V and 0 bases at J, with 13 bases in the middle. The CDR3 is CAISLGGAVNTEAFF. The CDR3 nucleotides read TGTGCCATCAGTTTAGGCGGGGCCGTGAACACTGAAGCTTTCTTT.

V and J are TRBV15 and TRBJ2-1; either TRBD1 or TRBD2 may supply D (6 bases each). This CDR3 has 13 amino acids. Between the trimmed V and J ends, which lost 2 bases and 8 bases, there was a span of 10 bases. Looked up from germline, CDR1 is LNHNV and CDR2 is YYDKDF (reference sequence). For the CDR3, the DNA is TGTGCCACCAGCAGACCCGGGGGCGATGAGCAGTTCTTC. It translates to CATSRPGGDEQFF.

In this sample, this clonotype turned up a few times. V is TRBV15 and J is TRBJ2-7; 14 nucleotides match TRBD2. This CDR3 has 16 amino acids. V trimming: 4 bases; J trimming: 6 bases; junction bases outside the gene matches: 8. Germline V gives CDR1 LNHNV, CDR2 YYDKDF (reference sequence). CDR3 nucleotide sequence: TGTGCCACCAGCACCGGGACTAGCGGGAGTTTCGTCGAGCAGTACTTC. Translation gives CATSTGTSGSFVEQYF.

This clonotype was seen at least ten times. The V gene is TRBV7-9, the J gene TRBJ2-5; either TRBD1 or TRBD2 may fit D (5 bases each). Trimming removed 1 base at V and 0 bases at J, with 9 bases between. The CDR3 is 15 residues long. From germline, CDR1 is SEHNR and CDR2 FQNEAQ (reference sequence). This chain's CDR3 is CASSLGVGDQETQYF. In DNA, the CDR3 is TGTGCCAGCAGCTTAGGGGTGGGGGACCAAGAGACCCAGTACTTC. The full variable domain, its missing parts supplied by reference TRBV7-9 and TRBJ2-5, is DTGVSQNPRHKITKRGQNVTFRCDPISEHNRLYWYRQTLGQGPEFLTYFQNEAQLEKSRLLSDRFSAERPKGSFSTLEIQRTEQGDSAMYLCASSLGVGDQETQYFGPGTRLLVL.

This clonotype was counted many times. This CDR3 reads CASSSVSGAAYEQYF. CDR3 bases: TGTGCCAGCAGTTCCGTTAGCGGAGCCGCCTACGAGCAGTACTTC. The genes are TRBV6-5 and TRBJ2-7, with D tentatively TRBD2 (6 bases). The germline CDR1 and CDR2 sequences are MNHEY and SVGAGI. The CDR3 runs 15 residues. Trimming removed 4 bases from V and 2 bases from J, with 15 bases in between.

CDR3 loop: CASSEDRGDGYTF. DNA of the CDR3: TGTGCCAGCAGTGAGGACAGGGGGGATGGCTACACCTTC. The chain is built from TRBV25-1 and TRBJ1-2; 10 positions agree with TRBD1. J lost 6 bases, V lost 3 bases, and 1 base had no gene match. The CDR3 is 13 amino acids. Germline-derived CDR1 and CDR2 are MGHDK and SYGVNS.

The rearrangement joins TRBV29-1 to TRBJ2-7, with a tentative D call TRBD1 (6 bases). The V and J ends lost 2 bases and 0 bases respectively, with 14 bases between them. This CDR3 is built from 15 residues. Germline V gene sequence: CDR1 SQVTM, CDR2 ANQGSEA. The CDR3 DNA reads TGCAGCGTTGAAACGCAGGACAGTTTCTCCTACGAGCAGTACTTC. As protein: CSVETQDSFSYEQYF.

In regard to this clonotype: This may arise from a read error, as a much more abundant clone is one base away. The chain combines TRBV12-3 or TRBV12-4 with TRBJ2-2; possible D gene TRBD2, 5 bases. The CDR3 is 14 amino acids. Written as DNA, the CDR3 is TGTGCCAGCAGTTTCACGGGGAGCACCGGGGAGCTGTCTTTT. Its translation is CASSFTGSTGELSF.

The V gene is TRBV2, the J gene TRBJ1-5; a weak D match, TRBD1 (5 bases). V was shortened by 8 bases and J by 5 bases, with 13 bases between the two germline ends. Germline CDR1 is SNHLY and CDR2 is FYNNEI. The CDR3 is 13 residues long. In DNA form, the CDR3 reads TGTGCCAGCGGGGGGGGAATGGATCAGCCCCAGCATTTT. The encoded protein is CASGGGMDQPQHF.

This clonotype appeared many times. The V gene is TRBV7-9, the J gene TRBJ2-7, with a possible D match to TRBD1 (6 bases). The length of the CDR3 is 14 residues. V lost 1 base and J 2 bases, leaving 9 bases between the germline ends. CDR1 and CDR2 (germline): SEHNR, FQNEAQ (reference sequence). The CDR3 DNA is TGTGCCAGCAGCTTAGAAGCAGGGGCCTACGAGCAGTACTTC. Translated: CASSLEAGAYEQYF.

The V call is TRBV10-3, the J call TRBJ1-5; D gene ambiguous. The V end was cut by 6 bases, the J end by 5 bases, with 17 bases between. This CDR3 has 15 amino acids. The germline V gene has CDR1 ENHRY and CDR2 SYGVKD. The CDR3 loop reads CAISPTLKGDQPQHF. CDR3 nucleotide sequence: TGTGCCATCAGCCCTACTCTAAAAGGAGATCAGCCCCAGCATTTT.

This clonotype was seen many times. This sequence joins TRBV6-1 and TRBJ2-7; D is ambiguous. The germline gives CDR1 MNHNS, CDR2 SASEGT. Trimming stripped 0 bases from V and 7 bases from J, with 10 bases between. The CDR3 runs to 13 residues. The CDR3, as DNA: TGTGCCAGCAGTGAAGCGCAAGAGAAGGAGCAGTACGTC. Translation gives CASSEAQEKEQYV.

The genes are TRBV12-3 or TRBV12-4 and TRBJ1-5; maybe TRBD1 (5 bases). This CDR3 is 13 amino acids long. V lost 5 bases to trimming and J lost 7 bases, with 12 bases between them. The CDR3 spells CASSLWDLQPQHF. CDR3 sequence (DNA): TGTGCCAGCAGTCTCTGGGACCTACAGCCCCAGCATTTT.

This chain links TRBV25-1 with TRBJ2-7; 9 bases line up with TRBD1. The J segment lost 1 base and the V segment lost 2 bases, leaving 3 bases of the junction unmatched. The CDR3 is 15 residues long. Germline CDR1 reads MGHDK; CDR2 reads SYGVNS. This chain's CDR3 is CASSEAGTGSYEQYF. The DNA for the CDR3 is TGTGCCAGCAGTGAAGCCGGGACAGGGTCCTACGAGCAGTACTTC.

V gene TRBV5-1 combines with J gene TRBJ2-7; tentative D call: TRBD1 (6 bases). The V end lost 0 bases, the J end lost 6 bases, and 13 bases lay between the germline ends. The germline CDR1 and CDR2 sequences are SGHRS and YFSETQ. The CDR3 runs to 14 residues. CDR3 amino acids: CASSLGQGLSEQYF. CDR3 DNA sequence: TGCGCCAGCAGCTTGGGGCAGGGGTTAAGCGAGCAGTACTTC.

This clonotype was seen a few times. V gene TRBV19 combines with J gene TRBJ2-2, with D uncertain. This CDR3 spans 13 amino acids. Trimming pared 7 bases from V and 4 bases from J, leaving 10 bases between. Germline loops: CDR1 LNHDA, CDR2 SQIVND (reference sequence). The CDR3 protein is CASNIYGTGELFF. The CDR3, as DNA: TGTGCCAGTAACATCTATGGCACCGGGGAGCTGTTTTTT.

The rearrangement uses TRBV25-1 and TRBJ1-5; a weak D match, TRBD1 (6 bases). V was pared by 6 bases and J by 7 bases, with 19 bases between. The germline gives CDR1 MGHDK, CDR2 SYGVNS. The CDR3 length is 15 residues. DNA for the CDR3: TGTGCCAGCAGGCATAGGTACAGGGTAAACCAGCCCCAGCATTTT. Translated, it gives CASRHRYRVNQPQHF.